The next 2 T cell receptor beta chains were all read from a single sample in a study of shared T cell receptors in the human thymus. Method: immunoSEQ multiplex PCR; TCRdb's copy keeps in-frame clones and lacks some. The table includes 630,000 or so clones, around 87% detected once. The sample was also linked to a second study, of human thymus T cells.

Sequencing was performed on thymocytes. The receptor source for this set is a boy younger than two with a congenital heart defect.

This chain joins TRBV6-5 and TRBJ2-5, with 8 bases aligning to TRBD2. The CDR3 length is 15 residues. V lost 7 bases to trimming and J lost 2 bases; unmatched junction nucleotides: 9. The germline V gene encodes CDR1 MNHEY and CDR2 SVGAGI. CDR3 DNA sequence: TGTGCCAGCATCAGACTAGCGCTTAATCAAGAGACCCAGTACTTC. It is translated as CASIRLALNQETQYF.

This clone was picked up a small number of times. The rearrangement joins TRBV28 to TRBJ2-1; TRBD2 is a possible D gene (5 bases). V shed 3 bases and J shed 15 bases, with 18 bases lying between them. CDR3 length equals 13 residues. From germline, CDR1 is MDHEN and CDR2 SYDVKM. CDR3 DNA: TGTGCCAGCAGTTTCCGAGGGAGAGAAGGGCGGTTCTTC. This codes for CASSFRGREGRFF.